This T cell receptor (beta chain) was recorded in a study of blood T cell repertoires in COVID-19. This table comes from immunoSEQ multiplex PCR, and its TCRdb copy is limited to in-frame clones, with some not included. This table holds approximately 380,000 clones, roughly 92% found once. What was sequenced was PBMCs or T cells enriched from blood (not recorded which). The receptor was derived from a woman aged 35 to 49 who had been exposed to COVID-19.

CDR3 region: CASQRGVEQYF. CDR3 coding DNA: TGTGCCAGCCAACGGGGGGTCGAGCAGTACTTC. This chain joins TRBV28 and TRBJ2-7; 7 nucleotides align to TRBD2. Germline trimming cut 8 bases from V and 6 bases from J; bases unmatched to any gene: 4. From germline, CDR1 is MDHEN and CDR2 SYDVKM. The CDR3 has 11 amino acids.